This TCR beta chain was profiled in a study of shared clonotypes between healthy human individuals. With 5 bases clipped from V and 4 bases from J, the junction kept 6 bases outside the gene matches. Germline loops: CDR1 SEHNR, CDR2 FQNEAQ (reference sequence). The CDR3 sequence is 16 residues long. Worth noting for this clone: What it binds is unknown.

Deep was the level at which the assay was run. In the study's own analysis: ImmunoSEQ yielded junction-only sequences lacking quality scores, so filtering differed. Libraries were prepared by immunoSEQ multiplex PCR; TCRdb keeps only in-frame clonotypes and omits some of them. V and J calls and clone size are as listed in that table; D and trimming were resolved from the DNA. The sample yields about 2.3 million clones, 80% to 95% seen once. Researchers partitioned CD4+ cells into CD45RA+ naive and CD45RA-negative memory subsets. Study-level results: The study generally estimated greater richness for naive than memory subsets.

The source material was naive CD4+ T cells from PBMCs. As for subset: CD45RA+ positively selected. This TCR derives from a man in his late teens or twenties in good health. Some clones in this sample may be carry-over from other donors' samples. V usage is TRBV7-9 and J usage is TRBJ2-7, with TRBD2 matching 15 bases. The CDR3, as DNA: TGTGCCAGCAGCCGGGGACTAGCGGGAGGTCTTTACGAGCAGTACTTC. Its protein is CASSRGLAGGLYEQYF.